The T cell receptor beta chain described here comes from a study of PD-1 blockade in classical Hodgkin lymphoma. Broader study findings: Causes of the repertoire differences remain undefined, possibly disease activity or prior therapy.

Stated time point: cycle 4 day 1 (C4D1), after around six weeks of nivolumab. Relapses following autologous stem cell transplantation were seen in all patients, with brentuximab vedotin exposure varying. CD4+ T cells were purified from thawed PBMCs by negative selection. With regard to this clone: The antigen remains unidentified.

Libraries were prepared by immunoSEQ multiplex PCR; TCRdb keeps only in-frame clonotypes and omits some of them. The table records 25,000 to 35,000 clones, around 84% of them present only once. Trimming at V came to 4 bases and at J to 7 bases, leaving 12 bases not matched to a gene. Germline V lookup: CDR1 LGHNA, CDR2 YNFKEQ. This CDR3 region has 15 residues. The rearrangement joins TRBV4-2 to TRBJ1-2; the match to TRBD1 covers 7 bases. The sample consisted of CD4+ T cells from blood, taken before the fourth cycle of nivolumab. The sequence came from a human donor with classical Hodgkin lymphoma. CDR3 bases: TGTGCCAGCAGCCCTGCGGGAGGGGGCATCGTTGGCTACACCTTC. It codes for CASSPAGGGIVGYTF.